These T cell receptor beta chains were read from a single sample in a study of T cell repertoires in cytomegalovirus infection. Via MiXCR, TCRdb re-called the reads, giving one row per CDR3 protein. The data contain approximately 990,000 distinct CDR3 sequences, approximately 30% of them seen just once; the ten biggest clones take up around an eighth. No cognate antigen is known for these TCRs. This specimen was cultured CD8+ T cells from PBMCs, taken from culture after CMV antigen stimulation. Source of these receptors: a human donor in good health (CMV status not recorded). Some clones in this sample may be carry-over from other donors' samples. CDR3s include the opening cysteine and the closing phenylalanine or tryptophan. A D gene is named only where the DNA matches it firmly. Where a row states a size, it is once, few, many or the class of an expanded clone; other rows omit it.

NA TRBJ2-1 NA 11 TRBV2 CASSEWQEQFF TGTGCCAGCAGTGAATGGCAGGAGCAGTTCTTC
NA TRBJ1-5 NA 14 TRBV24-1 CATSLGGGRQPQHF TGTGCCACCAGTCTTGGGGGGGGCAGGCAGCCCCAGCATTTT
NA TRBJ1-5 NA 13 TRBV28 CASSLRLSQPQHF TGTGCCAGCAGTTTAAGGTTGAGTCAGCCCCAGCATTTT
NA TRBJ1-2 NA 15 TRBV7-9 CASSLGVKANYGYTF TGTGCCAGCAGCTTAGGTGTAAAAGCTAACTATGGCTACACCTTC
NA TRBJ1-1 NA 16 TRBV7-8 CASSFRYGGANTEAFF TGTGCCAGCAGCTTCCGGTACGGGGGGGCTAACACTGAAGCTTTCTTT
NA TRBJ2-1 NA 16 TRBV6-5 CASSGEGPGAYNEQFF TGTGCCAGCAGTGGAGAGGGGCCTGGTGCCTACAATGAGCAGTTCTTC
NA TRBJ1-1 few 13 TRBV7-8 CASSPYSATEAFF TGTGCCAGCAGCCCATACTCCGCCACTGAAGCTTTCTTT
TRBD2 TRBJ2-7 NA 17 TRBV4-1 CASSPGLAGGNPYEQYF TGCGCCAGCAGCCCGGGACTAGCGGGGGGCAATCCCTACGAGCAGTACTTC
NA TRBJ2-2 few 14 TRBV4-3 CASSPDRESGELFF TGCGCCAGCAGCCCCGATCGGGAGAGCGGGGAGCTGTTTTTT
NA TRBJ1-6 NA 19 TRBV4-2 CASSQEDWGSGGYNSPLHF TGTGCCAGCAGCCAAGAAGATTGGGGGAGCGGGGGCTATAATTCACCCCTCCACTTT
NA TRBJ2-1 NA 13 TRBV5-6 CASSLGSGAREFF TGTGCCAGCAGCCTGGGGTCGGGGGCGCGGGAGTTCTTC
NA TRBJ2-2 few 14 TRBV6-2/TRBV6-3 CASSWTEDTGELFF TGTGCCAGCAGTTGGACGGAAGACACCGGGGAGCTGTTTTTT
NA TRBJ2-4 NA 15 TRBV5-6 CASSLFLVAKNIQYF TGTGCCAGCAGCTTGTTTCTGGTAGCCAAAAACATTCAGTACTTC
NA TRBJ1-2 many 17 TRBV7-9 CASSFVDSRLTIDGYTF TGTGCCAGCAGCTTTGTTGACAGCAGACTTACTATCGATGGCTACACCTTC
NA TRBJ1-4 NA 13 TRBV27 CASSLGGSTKLFF TGTGCCAGCAGTTTAGGAGGGTCCACAAAACTGTTTTTT
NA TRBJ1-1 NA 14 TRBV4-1 CASSYGPMNTEAFF TGCGCCAGCAGTTACGGGCCTATGAACACTGAAGCTTTCTTT
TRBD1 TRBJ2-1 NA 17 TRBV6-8 CASSYAVDRGPYNEQFF TGTGCCAGCAGTTACGCAGTTGACAGGGGGCCCTACAATGAGCAGTTCTTC
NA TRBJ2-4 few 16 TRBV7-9 CASSSPTVLAKNIQYF TGTGCCAGCAGCTCACCGACGGTTCTAGCCAAAAACATTCAGTACTTC
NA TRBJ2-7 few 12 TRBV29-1 CSVEVQAYEQYF TGCAGCGTTGAAGTACAAGCCTACGAGCAGTACTTC
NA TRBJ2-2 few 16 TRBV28 CASSPLGAGGTGELFF TGTGCCAGCAGTCCCCTCGGGGCAGGGGGGACCGGGGAGCTGTTTTTT
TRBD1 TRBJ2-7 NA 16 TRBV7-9 CASSAPSGQRTYEQYF TGTGCCAGCAGCGCACCCTCGGGACAGAGAACCTACGAGCAGTACTTC
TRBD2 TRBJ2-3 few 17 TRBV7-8 CASSPLERGDPTDTQYF TGTGCCAGCAGCCCTCTCGAGCGGGGGGACCCCACAGATACGCAGTATTTT
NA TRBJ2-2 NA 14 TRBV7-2 CASSFNRVAGELFF TGTGCCAGCAGCTTCAACAGGGTGGCCGGGGAGCTGTTTTTT
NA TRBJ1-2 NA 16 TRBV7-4 CASSSRGLARPYGYTF TGTGCCAGCAGCTCCCGAGGTTTGGCAAGACCCTATGGCTACACCTTC
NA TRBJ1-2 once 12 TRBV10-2 CASSEPLGGYTF TGCGCCAGCAGTGAACCCTTAGGTGGCTACACCTTC
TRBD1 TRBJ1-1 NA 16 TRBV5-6 CASSLDMGQGATEAFF TGTGCCAGCAGCTTGGATATGGGACAGGGGGCCACTGAAGCTTTCTTT
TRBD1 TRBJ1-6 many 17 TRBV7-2 CASSLAQGDRADSPLHF TGTGCCAGCAGCTTAGCGCAAGGGGACAGGGCAGATTCACCCCTCCACTTT
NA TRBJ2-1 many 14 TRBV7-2 CASSFSNSYNEQFF TGTGCCAGCAGCTTTTCGAACTCCTACAATGAGCAGTTCTTC
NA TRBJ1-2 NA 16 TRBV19 CASSIPPGEAVADYTF TGTGCCAGTAGTATTCCTCCCGGGGAAGCTGTAGCTGACTACACCTTC
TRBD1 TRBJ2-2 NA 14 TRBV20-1 CSASPTGAGGELFF TGCAGTGCTAGCCCAACAGGGGCCGGCGGGGAGCTGTTTTTT
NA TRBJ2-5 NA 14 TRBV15 CATSRPGIQETQYF TGTGCCACCAGCAGGCCGGGAATCCAAGAGACCCAGTACTTC
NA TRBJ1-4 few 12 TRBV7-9 CASSPGGEKLFF TGTGCCAGCAGCCCCGGGGGGGAAAAACTGTTTTTT
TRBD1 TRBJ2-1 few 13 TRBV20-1 CSARGQVLIGQFF TGCAGTGCTAGGGGACAGGTGTTGATCGGGCAGTTCTTC
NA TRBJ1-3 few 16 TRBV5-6 CASSLEQGTAGNTIYF TGTGCCAGCAGCTTGGAGCAGGGGACCGCTGGAAACACCATATATTTT
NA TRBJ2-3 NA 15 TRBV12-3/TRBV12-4 CASSLSDEGSDTQYF TGTGCCAGCAGTTTGTCAGACGAGGGGTCAGATACGCAGTATTTT
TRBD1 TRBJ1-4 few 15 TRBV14 CASSPTGQTNEKLFF TGTGCCAGCAGCCCGACAGGGCAAACTAATGAAAAACTGTTTTTT
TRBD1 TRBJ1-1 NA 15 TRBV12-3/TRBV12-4 CASSLDVGTGLGAFF TGTGCCAGCAGTTTAGATGTCGGGACAGGGCTTGGGGCTTTCTTT
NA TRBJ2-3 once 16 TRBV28 CASSRGDGLFTDTQYF TGTGCCAGCAGTCGAGGGGACGGACTTTTCACAGATACGCAGTATTTT
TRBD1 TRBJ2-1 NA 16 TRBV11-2 CASSLGVWTGYNEQFF TGTGCCAGCAGCTTAGGAGTTTGGACAGGGTACAATGAGCAGTTCTTC
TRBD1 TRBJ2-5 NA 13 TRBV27 CASSDTGGETQYF TGTGCCAGCAGTGATACAGGGGGAGAGACCCAGTACTTC
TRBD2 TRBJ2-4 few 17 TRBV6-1 CASSELRGGSAKNIQYF TGTGCCAGCAGTGAACTTCGCGGGGGTTCAGCCAAAAACATTCAGTACTTC
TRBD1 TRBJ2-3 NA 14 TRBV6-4 CASRGDREADTQYF TGTGCCAGCAGGGGGGACAGGGAAGCAGATACGCAGTATTTT
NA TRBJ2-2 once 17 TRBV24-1 CATSDLGWGGTTGELFF TGTGCCACCAGTGATTTGGGGTGGGGGGGCACCACCGGGGAGCTGTTTTTT
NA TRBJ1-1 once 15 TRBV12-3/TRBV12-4 CASSLVGPEETEAFF TGTGCCAGCAGTTTAGTAGGGCCCGAGGAAACTGAAGCTTTCTTT